The sequence of this T cell receptor (beta chain) was determined in a study of cytomegalovirus exposure and HLA in healthy donors. Nominally healthy donors provided the samples, though records likely missed some immune exposures. Broader study findings: Through in vitro validation, three CMV-associated chains were shown to be specific for CMV antigens. The authors considered a cluster of highly shared sequence variants likely to be a sequencing artifact. TCR beta chain V- and J-gene trimming was linked, in a later analysis, to a missense variant in DCLRE1C.

The CDR3 has 12 residues. V shed 11 bases and J 3 bases; nucleotides not matched to a gene: 6. Germline CDR1 LNHDA, CDR2 SQIVND (reference sequence). For this clone: Its antigen is currently unknown.

PCR was performed using 60 Vbeta and 13 Jbeta primers. Clones were sequenced by immunoSEQ multiplex PCR, and TCRdb holds only the in-frame ones, with some missing. The repertoire holds some 84,000 clones, with roughly 78% as singletons. The chain carries TRBV19 and TRBJ2-7; 8 positions agree with TRBD2. The TCR comes from a male donor in good health and CMV-seropositive. Sequencing input: PBMCs. Here the CDR3 DNA reads TGTGCCGCCGGGGGGGGGTACTACGAGCAGTACTTC. Translating gives CAAGGGYYEQYF.